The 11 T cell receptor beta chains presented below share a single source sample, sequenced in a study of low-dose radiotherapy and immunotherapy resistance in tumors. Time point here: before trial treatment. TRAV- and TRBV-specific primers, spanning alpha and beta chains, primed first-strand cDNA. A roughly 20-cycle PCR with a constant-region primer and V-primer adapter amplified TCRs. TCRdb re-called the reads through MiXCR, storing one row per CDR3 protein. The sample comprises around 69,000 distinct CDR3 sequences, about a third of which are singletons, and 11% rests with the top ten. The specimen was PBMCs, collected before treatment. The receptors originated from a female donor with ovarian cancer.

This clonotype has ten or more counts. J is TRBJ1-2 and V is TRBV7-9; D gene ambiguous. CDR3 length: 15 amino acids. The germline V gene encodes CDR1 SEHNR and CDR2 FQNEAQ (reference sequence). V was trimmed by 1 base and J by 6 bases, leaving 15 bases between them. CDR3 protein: CASSLGAATSDGYTF. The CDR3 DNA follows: TGTGCCAGCAGCTTAGGGGCGGCTACTTCCGATGGCTACACCTTC.

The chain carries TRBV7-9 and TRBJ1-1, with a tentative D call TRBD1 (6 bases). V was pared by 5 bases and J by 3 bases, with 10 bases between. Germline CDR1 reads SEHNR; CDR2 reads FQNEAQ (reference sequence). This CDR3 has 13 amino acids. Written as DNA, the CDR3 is TGTGCCAGCAGCCCCGGACAGTACACTGAAGCTTTCTTT. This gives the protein CASSPGQYTEAFF.

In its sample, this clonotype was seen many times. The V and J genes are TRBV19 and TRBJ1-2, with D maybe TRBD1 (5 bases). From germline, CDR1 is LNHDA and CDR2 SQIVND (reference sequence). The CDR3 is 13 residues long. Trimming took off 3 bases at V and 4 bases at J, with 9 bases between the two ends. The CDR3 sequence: CASSIPGPYGYTF. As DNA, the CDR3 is TGTGCCAGTAGTATCCCAGGGCCCTATGGCTACACCTTC. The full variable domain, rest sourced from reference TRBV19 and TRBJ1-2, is DGGITQSPKYLFRKEGQNVTLSCEQNLNHDAMYWYRQDPGQGLRLIYYSQIVNDFQKGDIAEGYSVSREKKESFPLTVTSAQKNPTAFYLCASSIPGPYGYTFGSGTRLTVV.

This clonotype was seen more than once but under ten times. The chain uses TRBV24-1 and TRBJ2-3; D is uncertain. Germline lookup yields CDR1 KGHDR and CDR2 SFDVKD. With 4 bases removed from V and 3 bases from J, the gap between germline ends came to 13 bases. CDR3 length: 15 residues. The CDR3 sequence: CATSDKARTTDTQYF. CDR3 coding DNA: TGTGCCACCAGTGACAAGGCTCGCACGACAGATACGCAGTATTTT.

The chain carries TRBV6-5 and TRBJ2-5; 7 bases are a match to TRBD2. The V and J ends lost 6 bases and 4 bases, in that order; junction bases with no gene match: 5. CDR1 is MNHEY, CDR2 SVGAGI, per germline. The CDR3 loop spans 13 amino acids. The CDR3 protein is CASRVGGTETQYF. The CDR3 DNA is TGTGCCAGCAGGGTGGGGGGGACAGAGACCCAGTACTTC.

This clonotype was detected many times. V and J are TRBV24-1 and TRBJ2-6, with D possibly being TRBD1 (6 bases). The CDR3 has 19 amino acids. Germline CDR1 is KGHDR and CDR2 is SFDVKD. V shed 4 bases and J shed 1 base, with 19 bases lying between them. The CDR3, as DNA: TGTGCCACCAGTGACGGACCAGGGGTTATATCGTCTGGGGCCAACGTCCTGACTTTC. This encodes CATSDGPGVISSGANVLTF.

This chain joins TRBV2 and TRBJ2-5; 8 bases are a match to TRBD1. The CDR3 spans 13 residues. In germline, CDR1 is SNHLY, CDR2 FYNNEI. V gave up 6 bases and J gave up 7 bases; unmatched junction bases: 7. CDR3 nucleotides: TGTGCCAGCAGACGACAGGGGCCGGGGACCCAGTACTTC. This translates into CASRRQGPGTQYF.

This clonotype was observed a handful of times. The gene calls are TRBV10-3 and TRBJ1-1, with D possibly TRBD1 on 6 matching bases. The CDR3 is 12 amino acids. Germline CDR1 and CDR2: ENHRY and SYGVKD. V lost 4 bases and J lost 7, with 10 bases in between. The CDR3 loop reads CAISGDTVEAFF. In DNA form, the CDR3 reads TGTGCCATCAGTGGGGACACGGTTGAAGCTTTCTTT.

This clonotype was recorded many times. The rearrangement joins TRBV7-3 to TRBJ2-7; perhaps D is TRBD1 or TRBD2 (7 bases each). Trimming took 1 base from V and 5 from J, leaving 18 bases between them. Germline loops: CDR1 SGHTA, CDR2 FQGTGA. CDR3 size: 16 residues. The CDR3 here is CASSLSPARGGDEQYF. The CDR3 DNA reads TGTGCCAGCAGCTTAAGCCCCGCCAGGGGGGGCGACGAGCAGTACTTC.

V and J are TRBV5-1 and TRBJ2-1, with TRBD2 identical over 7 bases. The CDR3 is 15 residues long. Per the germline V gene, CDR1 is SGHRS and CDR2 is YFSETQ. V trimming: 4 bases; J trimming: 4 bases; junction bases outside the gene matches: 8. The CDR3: CASSGSGENYNEQFF. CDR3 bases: TGCGCCAGCAGCGGGAGCGGGGAGAATTACAATGAGCAGTTCTTC.

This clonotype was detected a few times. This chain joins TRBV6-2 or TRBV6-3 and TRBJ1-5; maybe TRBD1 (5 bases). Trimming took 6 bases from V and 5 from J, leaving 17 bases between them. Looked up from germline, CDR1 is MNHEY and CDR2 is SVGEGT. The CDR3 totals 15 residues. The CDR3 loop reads CASSTFSGIDQPQHF. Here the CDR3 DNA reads TGTGCCAGCAGCACTTTCTCAGGGATTGATCAGCCCCAGCATTTT.